The TCR beta chain described here comes from a study of shared clonotypes between healthy human individuals. Profiled with immunoSEQ multiplex PCR; TCRdb holds only in-frame clones, not every one. The sample yields roughly 2,000,000 clones, approximately 94% seen once. Naive CD8 cells lacked CD45RO, underwent positive selection for CCR7 and left out terminally differentiated effector memory CD45RA+ cells. The CDR3 has 16 residues. The V gene lost 8 bases and the J gene lost 5 bases, with 22 bases spanning the gap. In germline, CDR1 is SNHLY, CDR2 FYNNEI. The chain uses TRBV2 and TRBJ1-3; tentatively, D is TRBD1 (6 bases). The source of this sequence is a man younger than 35 in good health. The specimen was naive CD8+ T cells sorted from blood. CDR3 sequence reads: CASDGRGAGGRNTIYF. In DNA, the CDR3 is TGTGCCAGCGACGGACGGGGGGCTGGAGGAAGAAACACCATATATTTT.